The clone carrying this TCR beta chain was found many times. What it recognizes is unknown. These data come from a study of T cell repertoires in cytomegalovirus infection. Study-wide background: Recently identified HLA-C-restricted and well-studied HLA-B-restricted CMV epitopes were used. A matching HLA type, together with CMV infection, was signaled by public TCR beta signatures. Study-wide points: Dominating the ex vivo response were TCR beta clonotypes that were CMV-specific and HLA-C-restricted. Adding up the frequency of public TCR beta families identified people who carried CMV plus the relevant HLA.

From germline, CDR1 is SGHTA and CDR2 FQGNSA. V lost 5 bases to trimming and J lost 1 base; unmatched junction nucleotides: 9. The CDR3 is 16 residues long. TCRdb passed the reads through MiXCR, listing each CDR3 protein once. The repertoire has roughly 990,000 distinct CDR3 sequences, approximately 32% of them found once; the top ten carry around 15%. The clonotype comes from a human donor in good health (CMV status not recorded). Some clones in this sample may be carry-over from other donors' samples. The chain joins TRBV7-2 to TRBJ2-3; 7 bases line up with TRBD2. Sequenced material: cultured CD8+ T cells from PBMCs, taken from culture after CMV antigen stimulation. The CDR3 reads CASSPLGGGRTDTQYF. CDR3 bases: TGTGCCAGCAGCCCCCTGGGGGGGGGACGCACAGATACGCAGTATTTT. Full variable domain (rest looked up from reference TRBV7-2 and TRBJ2-3): GAGVSQSPSNKVTEKGKDVELRCDPISGHTALYWYRQSLGQGLEFLIYFQGNSAPDKSGLPSDRFSAERTGGSVSTLTIQRTQQEDSAVYLCASSPLGGGRTDTQYFGPGTRLTVL.